The 10 T cell receptor beta chains presented below share a single source sample, sequenced in a study of CD8 T cells in ankylosing spondylitis. TCRdb reprocessed the 5' RACE reads via MiXCR and lists one record per CDR3 protein. The data show 180,000 or so distinct CDR3 sequences, roughly 12% seen once. Sequenced material: blood, either unsorted or a sorted T cell fraction (not recorded which). These receptors were collected from a male donor with ankylosing spondylitis or in good health (not recorded which).

There are many counts of this clonotype. The rearrangement joins TRBV6-1 to TRBJ1-5; perhaps TRBD1 as D (5 bases). This CDR3 contains 15 residues. Germline-derived CDR1 and CDR2 are MNHNS and SASEGT. V was cut by 5 bases and J by 0 bases, with 11 bases left in between. CDR3 in DNA: TGTGCCAGCAGTCGACAGATGGGTAGCAATCAGCCCCAGCATTTT. The encoded protein is CASSRQMGSNQPQHF.

This clonotype was picked up many times. V is TRBV7-2 and J is TRBJ1-1, with D possibly TRBD1 on 5 matching bases. The CDR3 totals 16 residues. Germline V gene data show CDR1 as SGHTA and CDR2 as FQGNSA. With 5 bases removed from V and 3 bases from J, the gap between germline ends came to 19 bases. The CDR3 nucleotides read TGTGCCAGCAGCCAGATCCCTATCGGGGGGGACACTGAAGCTTTCTTT. Protein sequence: CASSQIPIGGDTEAFF.

This chain uses TRBV7-2 with TRBJ2-5; no reliable D call. The V and J ends lost 9 bases and 1 base respectively, with 21 bases between them. The CDR3 spans 16 residues. CDR1 and CDR2 (germline): SGHTA, FQGNSA. Here the CDR3 DNA reads TGTGCCAGTAGCCAACGGTTCCAGGTGGCCCAAGAGACCCAGTACTTC. Its protein is CASSQRFQVAQETQYF.

This clonotype was detected ten times or more. The rearrangement joins TRBV29-1 to TRBJ1-3; D gene unclear. V was pared by 4 bases and J by 0 bases, with 4 bases between. Germline values: CDR1 SQVTM, CDR2 ANQGSEA. The CDR3 totals 12 residues. CDR3 bases: TGCAGCGTTGTGTACTCTGGAAACACCATATATTTT. Translating gives CSVVYSGNTIYF.

The CDR3 bases are TGTGCCAGCTCACCTCGGGCAGATCAGACCCAGTACTTC. It specifies CASSPRADQTQYF. This chain connects TRBV18 to TRBJ2-5; D is ambiguous. V was cut by 3 bases and J by 6 bases, with 11 bases left in between. Germline V gene lookup returns CDR1 KGHSH and CDR2 LQKENI. This CDR3 contains 13 residues.

This chain links TRBV20-1 with TRBJ1-2; TRBD1 agrees at 10 bases. This CDR3 region has 14 residues. V shed 3 bases and J 6 bases; nucleotides not matched to a gene: 7. Germline V gene lookup returns CDR1 DFQATT and CDR2 SNEGSKA (reference sequence). The CDR3, as DNA: TGCAGTGCTAGTGCCTTGGGACAGGGGCATGGCTACACCTTC. This codes for CSASALGQGHGYTF.

The CDR3 reads CSVEKGGNEQYF. In DNA form, the CDR3 reads TGCAGCGTTGAAAAAGGGGGAAACGAGCAGTACTTC. The rearrangement uses TRBV29-1 and TRBJ2-7, with D maybe TRBD1 (6 bases). The CDR3 is made up of 12 amino acids. Germline CDR1 is SQVTM and CDR2 is ANQGSEA. V was shortened by 2 bases and J by 5 bases, with 10 bases between the two germline ends.

This clonotype has ten or more counts. CDR3 sequence (DNA): TGTGCCAGCAGTTTTGACGGACCCTACGAGCAGTACTTC. This gives the protein CASSFDGPYEQYF. V is TRBV6-5 and J is TRBJ2-7; D not resolved. CDR3 size: 13 residues. Germline-derived CDR1 and CDR2 are MNHEY and SVGAGI. V was trimmed by 4 bases and J by 2 bases, leaving 9 bases between them.

This clonotype came up many times. The chain is built from TRBV24-1 and TRBJ1-5; maybe TRBD1 (5 bases). The ends were cut back, 1 base at V and 7 bases at J, with 16 bases in the middle. The CDR3 covers 16 residues. Germline V gene sequence: CDR1 KGHDR, CDR2 SFDVKD. DNA of the CDR3: TGTGCCACCAGTGATTTTTGGGGCCCGGGATTACAGCCCCAGCATTTT. Protein sequence: CATSDFWGPGLQPQHF.

About this clonotype itself: Mismatch with germline at one junction end may stem from a read error. The chain combines TRBV12-3 or TRBV12-4 with TRBJ2-3, with a possible D match to TRBD2 (5 bases). The CDR3 has 17 residues. CDR3 sequence (DNA): TGTACCAGCTTACTCGTGGGGAGCTCAACTAGCACAGATACGCAGTATTTT. As protein: CTSLLVGSSTSTDTQYF.